These 12 T cell receptor beta chains were all obtained from the same sample, sequenced in a study of blood T cell repertoires in COVID-19. Generated by immunoSEQ multiplex PCR, the TCRdb table keeps only in-frame clones and is missing some. The data show more than 300,000 clones, about 88% seen once. The sequencing sample was made of PBMCs or T cells enriched from blood (not recorded which). These receptors were collected from a woman aged 18-29 years who had recovered from COVID-19.

The chain joins TRBV6-5 to TRBJ1-2, with D uncertain. Per the germline V gene, CDR1 is MNHEY and CDR2 is SVGAGI. The length of the CDR3 is 14 residues. Trimming pared 8 bases from V and 0 bases from J, leaving 13 bases between. The CDR3 bases are TGTGCCAGCTCCGCGAGGTCTTCTAACTATGGCTACACCTTC. Its protein is CASSARSSNYGYTF.

CDR3 in amino acids: CASSLTRLSITDTQYF. The CDR3 region has the DNA TGTGCCAGCAGCTTAACTAGGCTTTCGATCACAGATACGCAGTATTTT. The chain is built from TRBV7-8 and TRBJ2-3, with D possibly TRBD2 on 5 matching bases. The CDR3 consists of 16 residues. Per germline, CDR1 SGHVS and CDR2 FQNEAQ. V was trimmed by 2 bases and J by 2 bases, leaving 14 bases between them.

The chain links TRBV4-1 to TRBJ1-2; the match to TRBD1 covers 8 bases. After removal of 0 bases from V and 2 bases from J, the junction contained 5 bases not matched to a gene. The CDR3 contains 16 residues. Germline loops: CDR1 MGHRA, CDR2 YSYEKL. The CDR3 spells CASSQDRQGYNYGYTF. CDR3 bases: TGCGCCAGCAGCCAAGACCGACAGGGGTACAACTATGGCTACACCTTC.

The genes are TRBV5-4 and TRBJ1-4; 8 bases are a match to TRBD1. The J segment lost 7 bases and the V segment lost 1 base, leaving 9 bases of the junction unmatched. There are 16 residues in the CDR3. CDR1 is SGHNT and CDR2 is YYREEE in the germline V gene (reference sequence). The CDR3 loop is CASSLSGGGQGEKLFF. CDR3 DNA: TGTGCCAGCAGCTTGTCCGGGGGAGGACAGGGTGAAAAACTGTTTTTT. The full variable domain, in which reference TRBV5-4 and TRBJ1-4 provide the parts outside the CDR3, is ETGVTQSPTHLIKTRGQQVTLRCSSQSGHNTVSWYQQALGQGPQFIFQYYREEENGRGNFPPRFSGLQFPNYSSELNVNALELDDSALYLCASSLSGGGQGEKLFFGSGTQLSVL.

The chain recombines TRBV28 with TRBJ1-2; the D is unclear. Trimming took 2 bases from V and 9 from J, leaving 10 bases between them. In germline, CDR1 is MDHEN, CDR2 SYDVKM. This CDR3 region has 12 residues. CDR3: CASSLPVSSYTF. The CDR3 region has the DNA TGTGCCAGCAGTTTACCGGTTTCGAGCTACACCTTC.

The chain carries TRBV7-6 and TRBJ2-2; 8 nucleotides agree with TRBD2. There are 16 residues in the CDR3. Trimming cost V 5 bases and J 2 bases; bases outside gene matches: 7. CDR1 and CDR2 from the germline V gene are SGHVS and FNYEAQ. This chain's CDR3 is CASSQRTSLNTGELFF. For the CDR3, the DNA is TGTGCCAGCAGCCAGCGGACTAGCCTAAACACCGGGGAGCTGTTTTTT.

The rearrangement links TRBV6-5 to TRBJ1-5, with 7 nucleotides matching TRBD1. The germline V gene has CDR1 MNHEY and CDR2 SVGAGI. V lost 0 bases to trimming and J lost 5 bases; unmatched junction nucleotides: 4. This CDR3 is built from 15 residues. CDR3 sequence (DNA): TGTGCCAGCAGTTACTCGCCGGGGACAGATCAGCCCCAGCATTTT. As protein: CASSYSPGTDQPQHF.

Remarks on this clone: This likely comes from a read error, as the CDR3 has no conserved phenylalanine or tryptophan at its end. Because the CDR3's place on the DNA is in doubt, the DNA is left out and the CDR3 is given as listed by TCRdb. This chain's CDR3 is CASSVGQGIS. V gene TRBV10-1 combines with J gene TRBJ1-1; the D call TRBD1 from the table was never checked on the DNA. The CDR3 comprises 10 residues, both ends counted. The germline V gene has CDR1 WNHNN and CDR2 SYGVQD (reference sequence).

V usage is TRBV29-1 and J usage is TRBJ1-2; maybe TRBD1 (5 bases). The germline V gene has CDR1 SQVTM and CDR2 ANQGSEA. The V end was cut by 5 bases, the J end by 0 bases, with 10 bases between. The CDR3 is 13 residues long. CDR3 region: CSVMDTTNYGYTF. Written as DNA, the CDR3 is TGCAGCGTTATGGACACAACTAACTATGGCTACACCTTC. The full variable domain, in which reference TRBV29-1 and TRBJ1-2 provide the parts outside the CDR3, is SAVISQKPSRDICQRGTSLTIQCQVDSQVTMMFWYRQQPGQSLTLIATANQGSEATYESGFVIDKFPISRPNLTFSTLTVSNMSPEDSSIYLCSVMDTTNYGYTFGSGTRLTVV.

There are a few counts of this clone. V usage is TRBV28 and J usage is TRBJ1-3, with D perhaps matching TRBD1 (6 bases). Germline V gives CDR1 MDHEN, CDR2 SYDVKM. The CDR3 covers 16 residues. Trimming left V 4 bases short and J 2 bases short, with 15 bases between. CDR3 DNA sequence: TGTGCCAGCAGTTCCTCAGGGGAGGGTCCTGGAAACACCATATATTTT. It yields the protein CASSSSGEGPGNTIYF.

This chain uses TRBV28 with TRBJ1-1, with 8 bases aligning to TRBD1. The germline V gene has CDR1 MDHEN and CDR2 SYDVKM. The ends lost 6 bases at V and 0 bases at J; junction bases unmatched: 6. The CDR3 is 15 residues long. DNA for the CDR3: TGTGCCAGCAGCCCGGACAGGGAGATGAACACTGAAGCTTTCTTT. Amino acids: CASSPDREMNTEAFF.

The V gene is TRBV6-5, the J gene TRBJ2-2, with no clear D. Trimming cost V 3 bases and J 5 bases, with 16 bases left between them. The CDR3 is 16 amino acids. The germline gives CDR1 MNHEY, CDR2 SVGAGI. In DNA form, the CDR3 reads TGTGCCAGCAGTTATCCGGCTAGTGTGAATACCGGGGAGCTGTTTTTT. Translation: CASSYPASVNTGELFF.